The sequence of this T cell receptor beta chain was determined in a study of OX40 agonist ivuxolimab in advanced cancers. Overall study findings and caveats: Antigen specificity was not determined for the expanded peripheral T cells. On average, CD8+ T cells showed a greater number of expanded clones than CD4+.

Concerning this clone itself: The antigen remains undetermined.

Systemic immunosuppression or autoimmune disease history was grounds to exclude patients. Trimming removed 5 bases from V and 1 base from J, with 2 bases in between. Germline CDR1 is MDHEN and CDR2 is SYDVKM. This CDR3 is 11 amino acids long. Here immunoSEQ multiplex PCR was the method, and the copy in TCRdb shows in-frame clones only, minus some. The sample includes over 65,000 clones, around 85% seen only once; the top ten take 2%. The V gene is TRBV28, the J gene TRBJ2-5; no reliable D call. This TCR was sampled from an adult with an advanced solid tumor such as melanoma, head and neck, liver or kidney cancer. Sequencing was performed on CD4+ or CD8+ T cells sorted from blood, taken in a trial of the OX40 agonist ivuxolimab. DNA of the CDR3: TGTGCCAGCAGTGTCCAAGAGACCCAGTACTTC. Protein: CASSVQETQYF.